The 29 T cell receptor beta chains below come from one sample, sequenced in a study of blood T cell repertoires in COVID-19. TCRdb's copy holds only in-frame clones and misses some; the assay was immunoSEQ multiplex PCR. The table records about 94,000 clones, 70% to 80% of them present only once. The material sequenced was peripheral blood. These TCRs come from a human donor in a cohort sampled during active COVID-19.

The chain links TRBV7-2 to TRBJ2-1; 11 positions match TRBD2. From germline, CDR1 is SGHTA and CDR2 FQGNSA. V lost 1 base and J lost 8; bases outside the gene matches: 4. The CDR3 loop spans 15 amino acids. DNA of the CDR3: TGTGCCAGCAGCTTAGGTGCTAGCGGGAGGTATGAGCAGTTCTTC. Translating gives CASSLGASGRYEQFF.

V and J are TRBV29-1 and TRBJ2-1, with D possibly matching TRBD2 (5 bases). CDR1 is SQVTM, CDR2 ANQGSEA, per germline. The CDR3 loop spans 14 amino acids. Trimming took 4 bases from V and 6 from J, leaving 16 bases between them. CDR3 DNA: TGCAGCGTTGTTTCTGCGAGGGCTGGCAATGAGCAGTTCTTC. This sequence encodes CSVVSARAGNEQFF.

CDR3 sequence reads: CASSPYTDKGQGLENEQFF. The CDR3 DNA reads as TGTGCCAGCAGTCCATATACTGATAAGGGACAGGGGCTGGAAAATGAGCAGTTCTTC. This rearrangement joins TRBV28 to TRBJ2-1; TRBD1 aligns across 10 bases. V shed 5 bases and J 7 bases; nucleotides not matched to a gene: 20. The CDR3 is 19 amino acids. Germline V gene data show CDR1 as MDHEN and CDR2 as SYDVKM.

The genes are TRBV9 and TRBJ2-7; tentatively, D is TRBD1 (5 bases). V was pared by 0 bases and J by 5 bases, with 15 bases between. This CDR3 region has 15 residues. Germline loops: CDR1 SGDLS, CDR2 YYNGEE. The DNA for the CDR3 is TGTGCCAGCAGCGTAGAGACAGTACCTACCGACGAGCAGTACTTC. Translation gives CASSVETVPTDEQYF.

The chain carries TRBV19 and TRBJ2-7, with TRBD1 matching over 10 bases. Germline CDR1 reads LNHDA; CDR2 reads SQIVND (reference sequence). The CDR3 runs to 15 residues. V trimming: 5 bases; J trimming: 3 bases; junction bases outside the gene matches: 7. CDR3 residues: CASSPAGTGVYEQYF. The CDR3 DNA is TGTGCCAGTAGTCCCGCCGGGACAGGGGTCTACGAGCAGTACTTC.

The rearrangement links TRBV2 to TRBJ2-3, with D perhaps TRBD2 (5 bases). Trimming took off 1 base at V and 14 bases at J, with 13 bases between the two ends. Germline loops: CDR1 SNHLY, CDR2 FYNNEI. This CDR3 has 12 amino acids. The CDR3: CASSEDGIRGYF. CDR3 DNA sequence: TGTGCCAGCAGTGAAGACGGGATCCGAGGGTATTTT. Full variable domain (rest looked up from reference TRBV2 and TRBJ2-3): EPEVTQTPSHQVTQMGQEVILRCVPISNHLYFYWYRQILGQKVEFLVSFYNNEISEKSEIFDDQFSVERPDGSNFTLKIRSTKLEDSAMYFCASSEDGIRGYFGPGTRLTVL.

J is TRBJ2-3 and V is TRBV5-1; 8 nucleotides align to TRBD2. In germline, CDR1 is SGHRS, CDR2 YFSETQ. There are 14 residues in the CDR3. J gave up 10 bases and V 0 bases, and 7 bases lay outside the gene matches. The CDR3 DNA follows: TGCGCCAGCAGCTTGGAATTGGCTAGCGGGCCGCAGTATTTT. This translates into CASSLELASGPQYF.

The chain links TRBV27 to TRBJ2-4, with 12 nucleotides matching TRBD2. V lost 5 bases, J lost 3 bases, and 5 bases stayed unmatched. This CDR3 contains 16 residues. Germline values: CDR1 MNHEY, CDR2 SMNVEV (reference sequence). This chain's CDR3 is CASSPQLAGGKNIQYF. The CDR3 nucleotides are TGTGCCAGCAGTCCGCAACTAGCGGGGGGCAAAAACATTCAGTACTTC.

The chain employs TRBV4-3 and TRBJ2-1; 7 bases are a match to TRBD1. The CDR3 sequence is 15 residues long. CDR1 is LGHNA, CDR2 YSLEER, per germline. V was pared by 1 base and J by 6 bases, with 6 bases of the junction left unmatched. CDR3: CASSQVRGTVNEQFF. The DNA for the CDR3 is TGCGCCAGCAGCCAAGTCAGGGGGACGGTCAATGAGCAGTTCTTC.

The V and J genes are TRBV19 and TRBJ2-2; 9 nucleotides match TRBD2. Unmatched junction bases numbered 8, after V lost 4 bases and J lost 5 bases. The germline CDR1 and CDR2 sequences are LNHDA and SQIVND (reference sequence). This CDR3 has 16 residues. The CDR3 reads CASSRRAGGGTGELFF. The CDR3 DNA is TGTGCCAGTAGTAGGAGAGCGGGAGGTGGGACCGGGGAGCTGTTTTTT.

V and J are TRBV28 and TRBJ2-2; 7 nucleotides align to TRBD2. The CDR3 is made up of 16 amino acids. CDR1 and CDR2 (germline): MDHEN, SYDVKM. After removal of 7 bases from V and 4 bases from J, the junction contained 12 bases not matched to a gene. In DNA form, the CDR3 reads TGTGCCAGCACCACCCTCTGGGGGGGAGGCACCGGGGAGCTGTTTTTT. It yields the protein CASTTLWGGGTGELFF.

The table lists this clone with a count of one. This rearrangement joins TRBV5-1 to TRBJ1-4; D may be TRBD1 (5 bases). CDR3 length: 16 amino acids. V lost 4 bases and J lost 1, with 14 bases in between. Germline V gene sequence: CDR1 SGHRS, CDR2 YFSETQ. The CDR3 here is CASSEVWGGTNEKLFF. In DNA form, the CDR3 reads TGCGCCAGCAGCGAGGTATGGGGCGGAACTAATGAAAAACTGTTTTTT.

V is TRBV15 and J is TRBJ1-2; no definite D call. V was pared by 0 bases and J by 5 bases, with 13 bases between. This CDR3 contains 15 residues. Germline loops: CDR1 LNHNV, CDR2 YYDKDF (reference sequence). CDR3 in DNA: TGTGCCACCAGCAGAGATCGAGAGCGAACATATGGCTACACCTTC. Protein sequence: CATSRDRERTYGYTF.

The chain carries TRBV18 and TRBJ2-7, with D unclear. The length of the CDR3 is 15 residues. V was clipped by 3 bases and J by 4 bases, with 16 bases between them. Germline V gives CDR1 KGHSH, CDR2 LQKENI. This CDR3 is CASSPFSNSPYEQYF. In DNA form, the CDR3 reads TGTGCCAGCTCACCTTTTTCTAACAGTCCATACGAGCAGTACTTC.

The chain couples TRBV9 to TRBJ2-1; 9 bases line up with TRBD2. Trimming removed 3 bases from V and 1 base from J; junction bases left unmatched: 2. The CDR3 runs 15 residues. Germline V gene lookup returns CDR1 SGDLS and CDR2 YYNGEE. The DNA of the CDR3 is TGTGCCAGCAGCGAGACTAGCGGATCCTACAATGAGCAGTTCTTC. Translation: CASSETSGSYNEQFF.

The genes are TRBV28 and TRBJ2-7; TRBD2 matches at 9 bases. The J segment lost 2 bases and the V segment lost 5 bases, leaving 7 bases of the junction unmatched. Germline V lookup: CDR1 MDHEN, CDR2 SYDVKM. The CDR3 runs to 15 residues. The CDR3 bases are TGTGCCAGCAGTCCCCAGTTAGCGGGGGCCTACGAGCAGTACTTC. Its protein product is CASSPQLAGAYEQYF.

The rearrangement uses TRBV2 and TRBJ1-2, with 8 bases identical to TRBD1. The CDR3 runs to 13 residues. CDR1 is SNHLY, CDR2 FYNNEI, per germline. The V gene end was trimmed by 8 bases and the J gene end by 8 bases; junction bases not matched to a gene: 10. CDR3 loop: CASSEDREQGYTF. In nucleotides, the CDR3 is TGTGCCAGCTCAGAGGACAGGGAGCAGGGCTACACCTTC.

Remarks on this clone: The junction departs from the called germline gene at one end, perhaps through a read error. The rearrangement uses TRBV7-7 and TRBJ2-7, with TRBD2 matching 11 bases. CDR3 length: 16 amino acids. Per germline, CDR1 SSHAT and CDR2 FNYEAQ (reference sequence). CDR3 in DNA: TGTGCTAGCAGCTTTCCAGGACTAGCGGGTGGCCACGAGCAGTACTTC. Protein product: CASSFPGLAGGHEQYF.

This chain links TRBV27 with TRBJ2-7, with TRBD1 matching over 8 bases. Germline values: CDR1 MNHEY, CDR2 SMNVEV (reference sequence). The length of the CDR3 is 13 residues. After removal of 5 bases from V and 5 bases from J, the junction contained 5 bases not matched to a gene. The CDR3 DNA sequence: TGTGCCAGCAGTGACGACAGGGGAGACGAGCAGTACTTC. Translation: CASSDDRGDEQYF.

V and J are TRBV6-2 or TRBV6-3 and TRBJ2-7, with 13 positions matching TRBD2. Germline V CDR1 and CDR2: MNHEY, SVGEGT. CDR3 size: 20 residues. The junction had 12 bases not matched to a gene; V was cut back by 0 bases and J by 1 base. The CDR3 loop is CASSYSGLAGVVSGSYEQYF. Here the CDR3 DNA reads TGTGCCAGCAGTTACTCCGGACTAGCGGGAGTAGTAAGCGGTTCCTACGAGCAGTACTTC.

This chain links TRBV9 with TRBJ1-6; 7 nucleotides agree with TRBD1. Germline trimming cut 0 bases from V and 4 bases from J; bases unmatched to any gene: 1. This CDR3 comprises 15 residues. Germline values: CDR1 SGDLS, CDR2 YYNGEE. CDR3 loop: CASSVAGQYNSPLHF. The DNA for the CDR3 is TGTGCCAGCAGCGTAGCGGGACAGTATAATTCACCCCTCCACTTT.

This CDR3 is CASSSIAALEAFF. Written as DNA, the CDR3 is TGTGCCAGCAGTTCTATAGCGGCACTCGAAGCTTTCTTT. V is TRBV28 and J is TRBJ1-1; D not resolved. The germline V gene encodes CDR1 MDHEN and CDR2 SYDVKM. V was cut by 4 bases and J by 8 bases, with 14 bases left in between. CDR3 length equals 13 residues.

The chain is built from TRBV18 and TRBJ2-2, with D possibly being TRBD1 (5 bases). This CDR3 comprises 14 residues. Trimming took 6 bases from V and 6 from J, leaving 14 bases between them. CDR1 and CDR2 (germline): KGHSH, LQKENI. The CDR3: CASSAPGYPGELFF. The CDR3 DNA is TGTGCCAGCTCCGCACCAGGGTACCCCGGGGAGCTGTTTTTT.

The chain has TRBV6-2 or TRBV6-3 and TRBJ2-7, with TRBD2 identical over 7 bases. V was clipped by 4 bases and J by 3 bases; unmatched bases: 12. The CDR3 has 16 amino acids. Germline CDR1 and CDR2: MNHEY and SVGEGT. DNA of the CDR3: TGTGCCAGCAGTTTCACCCGGCGGGAGTTATACTACGAGCAGTACTTC. Its protein product is CASSFTRRELYYEQYF.

This chain links TRBV18 with TRBJ1-4; unclear D gene. Germline CDR1 is KGHSH and CDR2 is LQKENI. There are 15 residues in the CDR3. Deletions cut 6 bases from V and 2 bases from J, with 13 bases between. The CDR3 spells CASSPPPGTNEKLFF. For the CDR3, the DNA is TGTGCCAGCTCCCCTCCACCGGGGACTAATGAAAAACTGTTTTTT.

J is TRBJ2-1 and V is TRBV16; TRBD1 agrees at 8 bases. This CDR3 has 16 residues. V lost 1 base to trimming and J lost 7 bases; unmatched junction nucleotides: 9. Germline V CDR1 and CDR2: KGHSY, FQNENV. In nucleotides, the CDR3 is TGTGCCAGCAGCCAATTTGGGCAGGGGGCTCTTAATGAGCAGTTCTTC. Translated: CASSQFGQGALNEQFF. Together with reference TRBV16 and TRBJ2-1, the CDR3 gives the full variable domain: GEEVAQTPKHLVRGEGQKAKLYCAPIKGHSYVFWYQQVLKNEFKFLISFQNENVFDETGMPKERFSAKCLPNSPCSLEIQATKLEDSAVYFCASSQFGQGALNEQFFGPGTRLTVL.

There are many counts of this clone. The V and J genes are TRBV19 and TRBJ1-5; no definite D call. Deletions cut 4 bases from V and 10 bases from J, with 17 bases between. The V gene's germline CDR1 is LNHDA and CDR2 SQIVND (reference sequence). This CDR3 has 14 residues. CDR3 nucleotides: TGTGCCAGTAGTAATCAGGCTGCCCGAGATCCCCAGCATTTT. This sequence encodes CASSNQAARDPQHF.

The chain recombines TRBV2 with TRBJ2-2, with 7 bases fitting TRBD2. The germline V gene has CDR1 SNHLY and CDR2 FYNNEI. The CDR3 sequence is 19 residues long. The ends lost 6 bases at V and 0 bases at J; junction bases unmatched: 16. In nucleotides, the CDR3 is TGTGCCAGCAGCAAGCGGCGGGTAACTAGCGCATCGAACACCGGGGAGCTGTTTTTT. Protein sequence: CASSKRRVTSASNTGELFF.

This rearrangement joins TRBV28 to TRBJ2-7, with TRBD1 identical over 8 bases. This CDR3 is 15 amino acids long. CDR1 is MDHEN, CDR2 SYDVKM, per germline. V dropped 5 bases and J dropped 0; count of bases not matched to a gene: 6. DNA of the CDR3: TGTGCCAGCAGTGCTACCGGGACAGGCTCCTACGAGCAGTACTTC. Its protein product is CASSATGTGSYEQYF. Supplemented by reference TRBV28 and TRBJ2-7, the full variable domain reads DVKVTQSSRYLVKRTGEKVFLECVQDMDHENMFWYRQDPGLGLRLIYFSYDVKMKEKGDIPEGYSVSREKKERFSLILESASTNQTSMYLCASSATGTGSYEQYFGPGTRLTVT.